A selection of T cell receptor beta chains follows, all from one sample in a study of blood T cell repertoires in COVID-19. Produced via immunoSEQ multiplex PCR; TCRdb's table is partial and in-frame only. The sample has approximately 360,000 clones; around 89% are singletons. Material: PBMCs or T cells enriched from blood (not recorded which). These TCRs come from a woman under 40 with acute COVID-19. CDR3s include the opening cysteine and the closing phenylalanine or tryptophan. A D gene is named only where the DNA matches it firmly. Some rows have no size entry. The others give once, few or many, or a class for an expanded clone.

j_call | v_call | clone_size | d_call | cdr3_aa | cdr3_nt
TRBJ1-4 | TRBV3-1/TRBV3-2 | - | TRBD1 | CASSSTGGRTNEKLFF | TGTGCCAGCAGCTCGACAGGGGGCAGAACTAATGAAAAACTGTTTTTT
TRBJ2-1 | TRBV21-1 | - | - | CASSKVYTRRGITIINEQFF | TGTGCCAGCAGCAAAGTATATACCCGTCGGGGGATCACCATCATCAATGAGCAGTTCTTC
TRBJ2-7 | TRBV11-2 | - | - | CASRRLGEASYEQYF | TGTGCCAGCAGACGTCTCGGGGAGGCCTCCTACGAGCAGTACTTC
TRBJ1-5 | TRBV10-3 | - | - | CAIQPAGGNQPQHF | TGTGCCATCCAGCCGGCGGGCGGGAATCAGCCCCAGCATTTT
TRBJ1-5 | TRBV4-1 | - | - | CASSQETYNQPQHF | TGCGCCAGCAGCCAAGAAACCTATAATCAGCCCCAGCATTTT
TRBJ1-1 | TRBV6-5 | - | TRBD1 | CASSYSGQGTEAFF | TGTGCCAGCAGTTACTCGGGACAGGGCACTGAAGCTTTCTTT
TRBJ2-7 | TRBV19 | - | TRBD2 | CASSIAGGNYEQYF | TGTGCCAGTAGTATAGCGGGGGGAAACTACGAGCAGTACTTC
TRBJ2-7 | TRBV5-1 | - | TRBD2 | CASSLAASGGSEQYF | TGCGCCAGCAGCTTGGCGGCTAGCGGGGGCTCCGAGCAGTACTTC
TRBJ2-2 | TRBV5-5 | once | - | CASSFVLGGTGELFF | TGTGCCAGCAGCTTTGTTTTAGGGGGTACCGGGGAGCTGTTTTTT
TRBJ1-2 | TRBV19 | - | TRBD1 | CASSAGQSYGYTF | TGTGCCAGTAGCGCGGGACAGAGCTATGGCTACACCTTC
TRBJ2-1 | TRBV30 | - | TRBD1 | CAWMGQSTYNEQFF | TGTGCCTGGATGGGACAGAGCACCTACAATGAGCAGTTCTTC
TRBJ2-1 | TRBV6-5 | - | - | CASRGNRNEQFF | TGTGCCAGCAGAGGGAACAGGAATGAGCAGTTCTTC
TRBJ2-1 | TRBV5-1 | - | - | CASSLGHRVGGNEQFF | TGCGCCAGCAGCTTGGGTCACAGGGTCGGGGGGAATGAGCAGTTCTTC